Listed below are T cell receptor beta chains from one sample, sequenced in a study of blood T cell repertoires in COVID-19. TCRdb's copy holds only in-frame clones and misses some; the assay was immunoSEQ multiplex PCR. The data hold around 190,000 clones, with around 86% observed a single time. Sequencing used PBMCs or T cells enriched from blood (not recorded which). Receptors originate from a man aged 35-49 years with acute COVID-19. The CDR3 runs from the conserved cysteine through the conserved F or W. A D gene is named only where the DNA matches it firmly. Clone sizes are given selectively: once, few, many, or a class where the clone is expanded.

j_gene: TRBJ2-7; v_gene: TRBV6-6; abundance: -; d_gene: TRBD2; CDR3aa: CASSSSGIGTYEQYF; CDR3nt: TGTGCCAGCAGCTCCAGCGGGATTGGGACCTACGAGCAGTACTTC
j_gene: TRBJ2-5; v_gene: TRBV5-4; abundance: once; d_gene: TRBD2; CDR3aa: CASSSAGGTQETQYF; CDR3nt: TGTGCCAGCAGCTCGGCGGGGGGAACGCAAGAGACCCAGTACTTC
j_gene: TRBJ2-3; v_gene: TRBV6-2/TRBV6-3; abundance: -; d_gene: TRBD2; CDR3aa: CASSPGTSGRAGKDTQYF; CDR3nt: TGTGCCAGCAGCCCCGGGACTAGCGGGAGGGCCGGCAAGGATACGCAGTATTTT
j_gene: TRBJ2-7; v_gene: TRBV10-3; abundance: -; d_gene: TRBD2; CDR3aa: CAISEGSSGNYEQYF; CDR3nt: TGTGCCATCAGTGAAGGATCAAGCGGGAACTACGAGCAGTACTTC
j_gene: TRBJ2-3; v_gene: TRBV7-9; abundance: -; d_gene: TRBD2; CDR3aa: CASSFPTSGTDTQYF; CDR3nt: TGTGCCAGCAGCTTCCCGACTAGCGGCACAGATACGCAGTATTTT
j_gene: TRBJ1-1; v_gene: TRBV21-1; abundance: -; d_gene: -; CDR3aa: CASGIVVQGKNTEAFF; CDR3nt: TGTGCCAGCGGGATTGTGGTACAGGGGAAGAACACTGAAGCTTTCTTT
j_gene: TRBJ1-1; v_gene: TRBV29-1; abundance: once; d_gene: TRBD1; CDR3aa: CSVRQGLNTEAFF; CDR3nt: TGCAGCGTGAGACAGGGGTTGAACACTGAAGCTTTCTTT
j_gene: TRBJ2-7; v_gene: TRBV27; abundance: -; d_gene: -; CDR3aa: CASSLVGSGYEQYF; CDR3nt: TGTGCCAGCAGTTTAGTTGGGAGTGGCTACGAGCAGTACTTC
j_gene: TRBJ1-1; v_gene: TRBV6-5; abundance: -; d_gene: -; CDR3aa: CASTLQGSTEAFF; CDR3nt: TGTGCCAGCACATTGCAGGGTTCCACTGAAGCTTTCTTT
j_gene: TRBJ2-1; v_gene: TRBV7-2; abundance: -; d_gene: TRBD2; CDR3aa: CASSVAGVGRNEQFF; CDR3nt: TGTGCCAGCAGCGTAGCGGGAGTAGGCCGCAATGAGCAGTTCTTC
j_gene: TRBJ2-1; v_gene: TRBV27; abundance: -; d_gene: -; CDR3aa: CASSLPTSLEQFF; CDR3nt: TGTGCCAGCAGTTTACCGACTAGTCTTGAGCAGTTCTTC
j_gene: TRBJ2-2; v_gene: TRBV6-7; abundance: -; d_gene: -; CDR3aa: CASRQLRGELFF; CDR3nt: TGTGCCAGCAGGCAACTCAGGGGGGAGCTGTTTTTT
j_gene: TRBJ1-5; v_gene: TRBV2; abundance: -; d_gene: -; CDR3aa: CASSEGRGGPQHF; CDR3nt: TGTGCCAGCAGTGAAGGGAGGGGAGGGCCCCAGCATTTT
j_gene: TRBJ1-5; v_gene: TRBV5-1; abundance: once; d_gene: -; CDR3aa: CASSPWGDSNQPQHF; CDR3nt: TGCGCCAGCAGCCCCTGGGGAGATAGCAATCAGCCCCAGCATTTT
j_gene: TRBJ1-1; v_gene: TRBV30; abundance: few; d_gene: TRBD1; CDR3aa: CAWRTGGHTEAFF; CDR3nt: TGTGCCTGGAGGACAGGGGGTCACACTGAAGCTTTCTTT
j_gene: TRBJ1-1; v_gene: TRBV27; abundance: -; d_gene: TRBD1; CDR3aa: CASSLLTGDTEAFF; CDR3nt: TGTGCCAGCAGTTTATTGACAGGGGACACTGAAGCTTTCTTT
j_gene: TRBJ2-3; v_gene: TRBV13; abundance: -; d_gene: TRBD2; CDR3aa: CASSQPGLERDTQYF; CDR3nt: TGTGCCAGCAGCCAACCGGGACTAGAACGAGATACGCAGTATTTT
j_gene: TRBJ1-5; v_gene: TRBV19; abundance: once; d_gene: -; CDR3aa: CASSSQGDQPQHF; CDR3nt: TGTGCCAGTAGCTCTCAGGGTGACCAGCCCCAGCATTTT
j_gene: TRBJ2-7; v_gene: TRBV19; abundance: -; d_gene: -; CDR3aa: CASSITGTYEQYF; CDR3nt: TGTGCCAGTAGTATAACGGGGACTTACGAGCAGTACTTC
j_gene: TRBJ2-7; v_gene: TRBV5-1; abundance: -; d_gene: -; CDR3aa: CASSLLDEQYF; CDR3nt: TGCGCCAGCAGCTTGCTAGACGAGCAGTACTTC
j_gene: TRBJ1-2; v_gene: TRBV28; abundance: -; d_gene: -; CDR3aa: CASSPPRPEGYYGYTF; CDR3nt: TGTGCCAGCAGCCCTCCCCGCCCAGAGGGTTACTATGGCTACACCTTC
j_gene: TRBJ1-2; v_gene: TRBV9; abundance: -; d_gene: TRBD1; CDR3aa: CASSVTRDSPYGYTF; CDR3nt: TGTGCCAGCAGCGTAACTAGGGACAGTCCTTATGGCTACACCTTC
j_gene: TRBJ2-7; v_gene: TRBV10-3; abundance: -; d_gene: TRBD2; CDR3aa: CAISDGGVSYEQYF; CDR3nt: TGTGCCATCAGTGATGGGGGGGTCTCCTACGAGCAGTACTTC
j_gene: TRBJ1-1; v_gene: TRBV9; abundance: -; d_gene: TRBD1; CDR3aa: CASRDSLNTEAFF; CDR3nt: TGTGCCTCACGGGACAGCCTGAACACTGAAGCTTTCTTT
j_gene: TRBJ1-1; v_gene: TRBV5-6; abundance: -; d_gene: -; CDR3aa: CASGISGAEIVTEAFF; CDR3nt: TGTGCCAGCGGCATCAGTGGGGCAGAGATTGTCACTGAAGCTTTCTTT
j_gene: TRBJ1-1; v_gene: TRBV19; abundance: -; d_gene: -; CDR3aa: CASSITHPNTEAFF; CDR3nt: TGTGCCAGTAGTATTACTCACCCGAACACTGAAGCTTTCTTT
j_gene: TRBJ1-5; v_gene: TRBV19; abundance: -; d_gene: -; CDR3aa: CASSTFRDNNQPQHF; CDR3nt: TGTGCCAGTAGTACTTTCCGGGACAACAATCAGCCCCAGCATTTT
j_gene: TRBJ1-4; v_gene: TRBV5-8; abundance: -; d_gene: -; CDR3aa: CASSFPRDQATNEKLFF; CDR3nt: TGTGCCAGCAGCTTCCCCAGGGATCAAGCAACTAATGAAAAACTGTTTTTT
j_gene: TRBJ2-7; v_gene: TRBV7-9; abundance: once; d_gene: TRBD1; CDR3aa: CASSYRGLYEQYF; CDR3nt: TGTGCCAGCAGCTACAGGGGATTATACGAGCAGTACTTC
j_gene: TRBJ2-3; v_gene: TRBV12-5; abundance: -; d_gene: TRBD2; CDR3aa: CASGLDNNSGRQYF; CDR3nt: TGTGCTAGTGGTTTGGATAACAATAGCGGGAGGCAGTATTTT
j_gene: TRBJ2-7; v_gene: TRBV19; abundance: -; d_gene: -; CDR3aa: CASSQGGYEQYF; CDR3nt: TGTGCCAGTAGTCAGGGAGGCTACGAGCAGTACTTC
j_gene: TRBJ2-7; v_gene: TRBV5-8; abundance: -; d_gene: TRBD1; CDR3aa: CASTFSDRAYEQYF; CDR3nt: TGTGCCAGCACCTTTTCTGACAGGGCCTACGAGCAGTACTTC
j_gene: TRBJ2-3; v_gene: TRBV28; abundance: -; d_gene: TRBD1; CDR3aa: CANQRTQTGADTQYF; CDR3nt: TGTGCCAACCAACGCACACAGACAGGGGCAGATACGCAGTATTTT
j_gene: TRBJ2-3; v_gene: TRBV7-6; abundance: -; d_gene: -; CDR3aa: CASSYAPTQANTQYF; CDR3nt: TGTGCCAGCAGCTATGCCCCTACTCAAGCTAATACGCAGTATTTT
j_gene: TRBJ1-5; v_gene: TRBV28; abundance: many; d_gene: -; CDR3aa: CASSGPGGYSNQPQHF; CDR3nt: TGTGCCAGCAGTGGTCCCGGGGGATATAGCAATCAGCCCCAGCATTTT
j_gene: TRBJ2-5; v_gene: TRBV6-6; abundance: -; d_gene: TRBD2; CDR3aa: CASSSTSLAVQETQYF; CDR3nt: TGTGCCAGCAGTTCCACCTCACTAGCGGTCCAAGAGACCCAGTACTTC
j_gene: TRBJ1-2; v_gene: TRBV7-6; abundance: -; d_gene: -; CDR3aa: CASSEGSTDNYGYTF; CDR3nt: TGTGCCAGCAGTGAAGGGAGTACAGATAACTATGGCTACACCTTC
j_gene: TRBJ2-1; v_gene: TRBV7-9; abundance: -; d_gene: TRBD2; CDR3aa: CASSWGLREGYNEQFF; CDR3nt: TGTGCCAGCAGCTGGGGGTTAAGGGAGGGGTACAATGAGCAGTTCTTC
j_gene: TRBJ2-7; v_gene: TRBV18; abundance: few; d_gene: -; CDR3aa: CASSPRETYEQYF; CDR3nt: TGTGCCAGCTCACCACGTGAGACCTACGAGCAGTACTTC
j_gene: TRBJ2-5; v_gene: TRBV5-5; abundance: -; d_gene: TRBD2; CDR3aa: CASSRGVAGEGDKTQYF; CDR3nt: TGTGCCAGCAGCCGGGGGGTAGCGGGAGAAGGTGATAAGACCCAGTACTTC
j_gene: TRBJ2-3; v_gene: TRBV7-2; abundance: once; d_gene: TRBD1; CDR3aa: CASSPTGRSTDTQYF; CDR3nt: TGTGCCAGCAGCCCGACAGGGCGGAGCACAGATACGCAGTATTTT
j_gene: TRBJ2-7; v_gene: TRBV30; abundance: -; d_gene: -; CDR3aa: CAWSVGGPYEQYF; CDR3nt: TGTGCCTGGAGTGTGGGGGGACCCTACGAGCAGTACTTC
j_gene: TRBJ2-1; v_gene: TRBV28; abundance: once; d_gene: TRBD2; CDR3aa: CASPPGGTYNEQFF; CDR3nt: TGTGCCAGCCCTCCGGGAGGGACGTACAATGAGCAGTTCTTC
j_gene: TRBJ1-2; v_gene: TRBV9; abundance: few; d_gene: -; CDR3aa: CASSPTGGYGYTF; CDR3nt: TGTGCCAGCAGCCCTACCGGGGGCTATGGCTACACCTTC
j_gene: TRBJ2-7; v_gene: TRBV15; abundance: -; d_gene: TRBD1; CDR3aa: CATSRSGTGGYEQYF; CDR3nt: TGTGCCACCAGCAGATCGGGGACAGGGGGTTACGAGCAGTACTTC
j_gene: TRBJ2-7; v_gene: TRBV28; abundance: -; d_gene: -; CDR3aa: CASRIHGGPYEQYF; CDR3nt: TGTGCCAGCAGAATCCACGGAGGGCCGTACGAGCAGTACTTC
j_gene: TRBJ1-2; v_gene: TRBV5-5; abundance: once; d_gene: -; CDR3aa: CASSPPGAPGYTF; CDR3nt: TGTGCCAGCAGCCCCCCAGGGGCCCCTGGCTACACCTTC
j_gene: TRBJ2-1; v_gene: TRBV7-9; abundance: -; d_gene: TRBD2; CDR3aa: CASSPTSGRDYNEQFF; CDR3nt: TGTGCCAGCAGTCCGACTAGCGGGAGAGATTACAATGAGCAGTTCTTC